Listed here are 16 T cell receptor beta chains from one sample, sequenced in a study of graft-versus-host responses after intestinal transplantation. The antigens these receptors bind are not known. Using immunoSEQ multiplex PCR, the repertoire was profiled, and TCRdb retains in-frame clones only, with some absent. The profile shows 88,000 or so clones, roughly 90% of them singletons. This specimen consisted of unstimulated CD4+ T cells sorted from spleen or lymph node cells, obtained before intestinal transplant. The source of these receptors is a human donor who received an intestinal transplant.

The V call is TRBV19, the J call TRBJ1-5, with 8 bases that match TRBD1. The length of the CDR3 is 16 residues. The germline gives CDR1 LNHDA, CDR2 SQIVND (reference sequence). Losses at the gene ends were 3 bases for V and 7 bases for J; bases not matched to a gene: 11. This CDR3 reads CASSIRQGTGWQPQHF. In DNA form, the CDR3 reads TGTGCCAGTAGTATCAGACAGGGGACGGGATGGCAGCCCCAGCATTTT. Drawing the rest from reference TRBV19 and TRBJ1-5, the complete variable domain is DGGITQSPKYLFRKEGQNVTLSCEQNLNHDAMYWYRQDPGQGLRLIYYSQIVNDFQKGDIAEGYSVSREKKESFPLTVTSAQKNPTAFYLCASSIRQGTGWQPQHFGDGTRLSIL.

This clone was seen a single time. The chain joins TRBV6-5 to TRBJ2-1; the match to TRBD1 covers 11 bases. Per germline, CDR1 MNHEY and CDR2 SVGAGI. This CDR3 spans 16 amino acids. Unmatched junction bases numbered 9, after V lost 2 bases and J lost 9 bases. The DNA of the CDR3 is TGTGCCAGCAGTTACCCGTCCGGGACAGGGGGAAGTGAGCAGTTCTTC. Amino acid sequence: CASSYPSGTGGSEQFF.

V and J are TRBV5-1 and TRBJ2-2, with D hard to call. Germline CDR1 is SGHRS and CDR2 is YFSETQ. The germline V and J ends were trimmed by 4 bases and 3 bases, with 4 bases remaining between them. This CDR3 comprises 12 residues. The CDR3 is CASSPYTGELFF. Here the CDR3 DNA reads TGCGCCAGCAGCCCCTACACCGGGGAGCTGTTTTTT.

J is TRBJ1-2 and V is TRBV28; 9 bases match TRBD1. J was trimmed by 4 bases and V by 6 bases; bases with no gene match: 3. CDR3 size: 13 residues. Germline CDR1 is MDHEN and CDR2 is SYDVKM. As DNA, the CDR3 is TGTGCCAGCAGGACGGGACAGGGCTATGGCTACACCTTC. Its protein product is CASRTGQGYGYTF.

This clone showed up just once. The chain links TRBV6-5 to TRBJ2-2; 7 positions agree with TRBD2. In germline, CDR1 is MNHEY, CDR2 SVGAGI. This CDR3 has 14 amino acids. V lost 6 bases to trimming and J lost 4 bases; unmatched junction nucleotides: 5. The CDR3 nucleotides read TGTGCCAGCAGACACCGACTAGCCACCGGGGAGCTGTTTTTT. Its translation: CASRHRLATGELFF.

V gene TRBV27 combines with J gene TRBJ2-3; 7 bases agree with TRBD2. The CDR3 consists of 16 residues. From germline, CDR1 is MNHEY and CDR2 SMNVEV (reference sequence). Unmatched junction bases numbered 8, after V lost 4 bases and J lost 1 base. The CDR3 protein is CASSSAIRGGTDTQYF. The CDR3 nucleotides are TGTGCCAGCAGTTCGGCCATCCGGGGGGGCACAGATACGCAGTATTTT.

The rearrangement links TRBV11-3 to TRBJ2-7; 12 positions agree with TRBD1. J gave up 6 bases and V 0 bases, and 3 bases lay outside the gene matches. There are 15 residues in the CDR3. Germline lookup yields CDR1 SGHNT and CDR2 YENEEA. This chain's CDR3 is CASSLDGTGGGEQYF. For the CDR3, the DNA is TGTGCCAGCAGCTTAGATGGGACAGGGGGCGGCGAGCAGTACTTC.

DNA for the CDR3: TGTGCCAGTAGTATAGTCGCAGGGAATGGCTACACCTTC. Translation gives CASSIVAGNGYTF. This rearrangement joins TRBV19 to TRBJ1-2; maybe TRBD1 (5 bases). Trimming left V 1 base short and J 6 bases short, with 9 bases between. This CDR3 is built from 13 residues. Germline assignment: CDR1 LNHDA and CDR2 SQIVND (reference sequence).

The chain recombines TRBV6-1 with TRBJ2-1; no firm D call. Per the germline V gene, CDR1 is MNHNS and CDR2 is SASEGT. This CDR3 comprises 13 residues. With 6 bases removed from V and 0 bases from J, the gap between germline ends came to 6 bases. The CDR3, as DNA: TGTGCCAGCAGGGTCAGCTCCTACAATGAGCAGTTCTTC. It specifies CASRVSSYNEQFF.

The V and J genes are TRBV6-5 and TRBJ1-6, with a tentative D call TRBD1 (5 bases). Trimming removed 8 bases from V and 4 bases from J, with 15 bases in between. CDR1 and CDR2 from the germline V gene are MNHEY and SVGAGI. This CDR3 spans 15 amino acids. CDR3 residues: CASCRNRPYNSPLHF. DNA of the CDR3: TGTGCCAGCTGCCGAAACAGGCCATATAATTCACCCCTCCACTTT.

The chain employs TRBV6-1 and TRBJ2-3, with D uncertain. Germline CDR1 MNHNS, CDR2 SASEGT. This CDR3 has 17 amino acids. V was shortened by 0 bases and J by 0 bases, with 13 bases between the two germline ends. The CDR3 bases are TGTGCCAGCAGTGAAGCGGGCCAGGCCACTAGCACAGATACGCAGTATTTT. As protein: CASSEAGQATSTDTQYF.

The chain carries TRBV6-5 and TRBJ2-7, with D possibly being TRBD1 (5 bases). The germline V gene has CDR1 MNHEY and CDR2 SVGAGI. This CDR3 is built from 13 residues. The V gene lost 4 bases and the J gene lost 2 bases, with 9 bases spanning the gap. The CDR3 loop reads CASSSLGAYEQYF. In DNA form, the CDR3 reads TGTGCCAGCAGTTCCCTAGGGGCCTACGAGCAGTACTTC.

The gene calls are TRBV9 and TRBJ2-2, with 7 bases lining up with TRBD2. Looked up from germline, CDR1 is SGDLS and CDR2 is YYNGEE. This CDR3 is 14 amino acids long. Losses at the gene ends were 6 bases for V and 7 bases for J; bases not matched to a gene: 9. DNA for the CDR3: TGTGCCAGCACGGCTAGCGGCCCCTACGGGGAGCTGTTTTTT. Translated, it gives CASTASGPYGELFF.

The chain links TRBV27 to TRBJ1-5; TRBD1 matches 8 bases. V was clipped by 5 bases and J by 7 bases; unmatched bases: 10. This CDR3 region has 15 residues. Per germline, CDR1 MNHEY and CDR2 SMNVEV (reference sequence). The CDR3 is CASSPQLTGDQPQHF. CDR3 coding DNA: TGTGCCAGCAGTCCACAACTGACAGGGGACCAGCCCCAGCATTTT.

The CDR3 bases are TGCGCCAGCAGCTTGGGGGCGGGGACCCAGTACTTC. It yields the protein CASSLGAGTQYF. The chain uses TRBV5-1 and TRBJ2-5, with a tentative D call TRBD2 (5 bases). Germline CDR1 reads SGHRS; CDR2 reads YFSETQ. CDR3 length equals 12 residues. Trimming removed 0 bases at V and 7 bases at J, with 7 bases between.

This clone came up once. The chain combines TRBV5-4 with TRBJ2-7; D may be TRBD1 (5 bases). The CDR3 extends over 14 amino acids. V shed 0 bases and J shed 4 bases, with 11 bases lying between them. Germline CDR1 and CDR2: SGHNT and YYREEE (reference sequence). The CDR3 reads CASSLEGQGYEQYF. In DNA form, the CDR3 reads TGTGCCAGCAGCTTGGAGGGGCAGGGATACGAGCAGTACTTC.